The clone carrying this T cell receptor (beta chain) was counted only a few times. What it binds is not known. This sample was included in a study of CD8 T cells in ankylosing spondylitis. CDR1 and CDR2 from the germline V gene are SGHRS and YFSETQ. The CDR3 extends over 20 amino acids. V lost 3 bases, J lost 0 bases, and 13 bases stayed unmatched. TCRdb recomputed calls from the 5' RACE reads with MiXCR, one row per CDR3 protein. The table records 700,000 or so distinct CDR3 sequences, 19% of them present only once. Findings of the study overall: Disease-linked clones were CD8+ and relatively rare in peripheral blood. Roughly eight highly homologous variants formed a TCR beta motif that appeared characteristic of ankylosing spondylitis blood.

The clonotype comes from a male donor with ankylosing spondylitis. The sequenced sample was blood, either unsorted or a sorted T cell fraction (not recorded which). V gene TRBV5-1 combines with J gene TRBJ2-6; TRBD1 aligns across 9 bases. The CDR3 here is CASSSLSRTGAFSGANVLTF. CDR3 bases: TGCGCCAGCAGCTCACTTTCGAGGACAGGGGCCTTCTCTGGGGCCAACGTCCTGACTTTC.